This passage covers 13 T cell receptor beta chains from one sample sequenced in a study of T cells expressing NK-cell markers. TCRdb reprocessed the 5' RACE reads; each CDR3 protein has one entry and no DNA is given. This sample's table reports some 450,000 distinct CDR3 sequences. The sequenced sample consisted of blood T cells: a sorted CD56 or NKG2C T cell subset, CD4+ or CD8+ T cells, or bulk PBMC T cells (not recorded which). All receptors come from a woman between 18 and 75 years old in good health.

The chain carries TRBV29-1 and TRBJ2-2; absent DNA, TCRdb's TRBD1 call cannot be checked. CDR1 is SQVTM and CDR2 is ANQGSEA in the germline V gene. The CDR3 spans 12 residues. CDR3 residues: CSVERGAGELFF.

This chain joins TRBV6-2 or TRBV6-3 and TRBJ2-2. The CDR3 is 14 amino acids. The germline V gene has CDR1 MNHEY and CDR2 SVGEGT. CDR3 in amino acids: CASSFSLNTGELFF.

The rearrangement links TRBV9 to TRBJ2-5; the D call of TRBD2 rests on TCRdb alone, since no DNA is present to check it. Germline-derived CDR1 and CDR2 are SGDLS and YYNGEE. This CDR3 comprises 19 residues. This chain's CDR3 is CASSVGTSGYNAYQETQYF.

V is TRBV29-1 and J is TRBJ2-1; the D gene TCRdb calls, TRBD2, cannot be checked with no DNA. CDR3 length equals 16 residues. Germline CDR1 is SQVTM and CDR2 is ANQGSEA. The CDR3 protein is CSVNVAGAISYNEQFF.

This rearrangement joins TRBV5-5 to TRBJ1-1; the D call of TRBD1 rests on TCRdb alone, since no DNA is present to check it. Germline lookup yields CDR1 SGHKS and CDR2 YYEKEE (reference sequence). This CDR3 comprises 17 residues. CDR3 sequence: CASNRVPGQGTNTEAFF.

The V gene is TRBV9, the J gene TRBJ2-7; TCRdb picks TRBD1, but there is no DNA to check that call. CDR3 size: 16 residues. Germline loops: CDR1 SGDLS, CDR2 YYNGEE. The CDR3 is CASSVALGTEVYEQYF.

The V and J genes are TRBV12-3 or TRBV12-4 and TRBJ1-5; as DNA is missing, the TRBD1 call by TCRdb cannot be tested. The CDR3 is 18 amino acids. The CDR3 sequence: CASSSKGGAGGLFQPQHF.

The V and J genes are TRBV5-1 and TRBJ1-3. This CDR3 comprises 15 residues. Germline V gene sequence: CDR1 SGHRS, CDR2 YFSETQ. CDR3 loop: CASSLIGLSGNTIYF.

CDR3 residues: CSVLGPGQPQHF. This rearrangement joins TRBV29-1 to TRBJ1-5. CDR1 and CDR2 (germline): SQVTM, ANQGSEA. The CDR3 sequence is 12 residues long. Full variable domain (rest looked up from reference TRBV29-1 and TRBJ1-5): SAVISQKPSRDICQRGTSLTIQCQVDSQVTMMFWYRQQPGQSLTLIATANQGSEATYESGFVIDKFPISRPNLTFSTLTVSNMSPEDSSIYLCSVLGPGQPQHFGDGTRLSIL.

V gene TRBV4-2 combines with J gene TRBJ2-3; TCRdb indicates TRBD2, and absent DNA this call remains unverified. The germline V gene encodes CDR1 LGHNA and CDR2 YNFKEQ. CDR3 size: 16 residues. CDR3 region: CASSPLAGTYTDTQYF.

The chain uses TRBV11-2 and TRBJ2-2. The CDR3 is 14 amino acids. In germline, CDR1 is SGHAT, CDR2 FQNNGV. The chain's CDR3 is CASSSRRDTGELFF. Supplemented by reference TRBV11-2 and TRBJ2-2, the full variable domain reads EAGVAQSPRYKIIEKRQSVAFWCNPISGHATLYWYQQILGQGPKLLIQFQNNGVVDDSQLPKDRFSAERLKGVDSTLKIQPAKLEDSAVYLCASSSRRDTGELFFGEGSRLTVL.

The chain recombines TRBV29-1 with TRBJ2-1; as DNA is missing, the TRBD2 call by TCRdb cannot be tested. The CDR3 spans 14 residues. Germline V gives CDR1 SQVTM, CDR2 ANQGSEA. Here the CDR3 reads CSVTPSGRPNEQFF.

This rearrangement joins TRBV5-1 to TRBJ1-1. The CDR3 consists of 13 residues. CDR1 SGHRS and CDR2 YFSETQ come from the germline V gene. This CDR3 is CASSLLGAAEAFF.